These 5 T cell receptor beta chains share one sample of origin, sequenced in a study of cytomegalovirus exposure and HLA in healthy donors. Amplification used 60 Vbeta primers and 13 Jbeta primers. Clones were sequenced by immunoSEQ multiplex PCR, and TCRdb holds only the in-frame ones, with some missing. The sample has 130,000 or so clones; around 70% are singletons. The sample was PBMCs. These receptors all come from a woman aged 40 to 49 in good health and CMV-seropositive.

Points on this clone: Relative to the germline gene, one junction end is altered; a read error may explain this. The V and J genes are TRBV4-3 and TRBJ2-7; 7 bases are a match to TRBD1. CDR3 length equals 17 residues. Germline CDR1 reads LGHNA; CDR2 reads YSLEER. In DNA form, the CDR3 reads TGCGCCAGCAGCCAAGATCTATCGAAGGACAGGTCCTCCGAGCAGTACTTC. It codes for CASSQDLSKDRSSEQYF.

The rearrangement joins TRBV10-1 to TRBJ1-5; D possibly corresponds to TRBD1 (6 bases). Between the trimmed V and J ends, which lost 11 bases and 0 bases, there was a span of 20 bases. The CDR3 length is 16 residues. CDR1 is WNHNN and CDR2 is SYGVQD in the germline V gene (reference sequence). CDR3 DNA sequence: TGCGCCGGTTTCGAGACAGGTGTATTTAGCAATCAGCCCCAGCATTTT. This encodes CAGFETGVFSNQPQHF.

The chain couples TRBV7-9 to TRBJ1-6, with 7 bases that match TRBD1. With V trimmed by 2 bases and J by 9 bases, 4 bases remained unmatched. This CDR3 region has 14 residues. CDR1 and CDR2 (germline): SEHNR, FQNEAQ (reference sequence). This CDR3 reads CASSLTGEGSPLHF. For the CDR3, the DNA is TGTGCCAGCAGCTTAACAGGGGAAGGTTCACCCCTCCACTTT.

This clone was detected only once. The CDR3 sequence: CASSLAGTGGGYTF. The CDR3 nucleotides are TGTGCCAGCAGCTTAGCCGGGACAGGGGGTGGCTACACCTTC. This chain links TRBV11-2 with TRBJ1-2; TRBD1 aligns across 11 bases. CDR1 is SGHAT and CDR2 is FQNNGV in the germline V gene. CDR3 size: 14 residues. With V trimmed by 1 base and J by 7 bases, 2 bases remained unmatched.

The gene calls are TRBV7-2 and TRBJ2-1; 11 nucleotides line up with TRBD1. V lost 1 base, J lost 4 bases, and 6 bases stayed unmatched. The germline CDR1 and CDR2 sequences are SGHTA and FQGNSA. This CDR3 is built from 17 residues. CDR3 DNA: TGTGCCAGCAGCTTAGGGGGGACAGGGGGGAGTTACAATGAGCAGTTCTTC. Translating it yields CASSLGGTGGSYNEQFF.